Listed below are T cell receptor beta chains from one sample, sequenced in a study of T cell responses to AZD1222 COVID-19 vaccine. Only in-frame clones appear in the TCRdb table, and some are missing; sequencing was by immunoSEQ multiplex PCR. The table lists about 140,000 clones, roughly 92% of them singletons. This specimen was peripheral blood, taken 28 days after the second AZD1222 dose. These receptor sequences come from an adult who received the AZD1222 COVID-19 vaccine. The CDR3 runs from the conserved cysteine through the conserved F or W. Fields, in order: J gene, V gene, clone size, D gene, CDR3 DNA, CDR3 protein. D genes are given only for firm matches. Size values are once, few and many counts, or a class for expanded clones, and some rows have none.

j_gene: TRBJ2-1
v_gene: TRBV28
abundance: -
d_gene: TRBD2
CDR3nt: TGTGCCAGCAGTTCCCAGGGACTAGCGGGAGGAACAAGCTACAATGAGCAGTTCTTC
CDR3aa: CASSSQGLAGGTSYNEQFF

j_gene: TRBJ1-1
v_gene: TRBV3-1/TRBV3-2
abundance: -
d_gene: TRBD1
CDR3nt: TGTGCCAGCAGCGGGCGACAGGGAGGGAACACTGAAGCTTTCTTT
CDR3aa: CASSGRQGGNTEAFF

j_gene: TRBJ1-5
v_gene: TRBV4-1
abundance: once
d_gene: -
CDR3nt: TGCGCCAGCAGGAACGTGGTGGCTGGCAATCAGCCCCAGCATTTT
CDR3aa: CASRNVVAGNQPQHF

j_gene: TRBJ1-2
v_gene: TRBV19
abundance: -
d_gene: -
CDR3nt: TGTGCCAGTAGTATAGGGGAAAGGGACTATGGCTACACCTTC
CDR3aa: CASSIGERDYGYTF

j_gene: TRBJ1-2
v_gene: TRBV4-2
abundance: -
d_gene: -
CDR3nt: TGTGCCAGCAGCCAAGATTCGACGGGGCTTGGCTACACCTTC
CDR3aa: CASSQDSTGLGYTF

j_gene: TRBJ1-4
v_gene: TRBV5-5
abundance: -
d_gene: -
CDR3nt: TGTGCCAGCAGCTTGGCGCGATCTCCTGGGAATGAAAAACTGTTTTTT
CDR3aa: CASSLARSPGNEKLFF

j_gene: TRBJ1-4
v_gene: TRBV7-2
abundance: -
d_gene: TRBD1
CDR3nt: TGTGCCAGCAGCCGGGACAGGGCGTTTGAAAAACTGTTTTTT
CDR3aa: CASSRDRAFEKLFF

j_gene: TRBJ2-1
v_gene: TRBV7-8
abundance: -
d_gene: -
CDR3nt: TGTGCCAGCAGCTACTACAATGAGCAGTTCTTC
CDR3aa: CASSYYNEQFF

j_gene: TRBJ2-1
v_gene: TRBV7-2
abundance: -
d_gene: -
CDR3nt: TGTGCCAGCAGCTTAGATTCGGCAGGTTACAATGAGCAGTTCTTC
CDR3aa: CASSLDSAGYNEQFF

j_gene: TRBJ1-1
v_gene: TRBV7-2
abundance: -
d_gene: -
CDR3nt: TGTGCCAGCAGCCCGGCTTCAATTATGAACACTGAAGCTTTCTTT
CDR3aa: CASSPASIMNTEAFF

j_gene: TRBJ1-3
v_gene: TRBV6-2/TRBV6-3
abundance: -
d_gene: -
CDR3nt: TGTGCCAGCAGTTTTACCCGAGGAAACACCATATATTTT
CDR3aa: CASSFTRGNTIYF

j_gene: TRBJ1-2
v_gene: TRBV2
abundance: -
d_gene: -
CDR3nt: TGTGCCACCCGGACGGTTAACTATGGCTACACCTTC
CDR3aa: CATRTVNYGYTF

j_gene: TRBJ2-3
v_gene: TRBV4-2
abundance: -
d_gene: TRBD2
CDR3nt: TGTGCCAGCAGCCAAGACTATGGCGGGGGGGGCACAGATACGCAGTATTTT
CDR3aa: CASSQDYGGGGTDTQYF